This TCR beta chain originates from a study of T cells after yellow fever vaccination. Study results and caveats: Booster sampling recovered most clones from primary vaccination (approximately 97% CD4, approximately 88% CD8). It was a weaker secondary response, yet one that peaked faster, at day 5 versus 15. Just a small share of clonotypes turned up in the CD4 compartment as well as the CD8 compartment.

The 5'RACE template-switching step produced TCR cDNA and added a universal primer site and UMIs. TCRdb fed the 5' RACE reads into MiXCR, producing one record per CDR3 protein. Of around 260,000 distinct CDR3 sequences in the sample, about 5.2% were seen once. Turning to this clonotype: Its target is unknown.

This sequence was found in a man younger than 30 who received the YFV17D yellow fever vaccine. This specimen was CD4+ T cells sorted from PBMCs, taken on the day of the yellow fever booster vaccination.

In DNA form, the CDR3 reads TGTGCCAGCAGTTTCGGGGCCTCCGGGGAGACCCAGTACTTC. It is translated as CASSFGASGETQYF. The rearrangement links TRBV27 to TRBJ2-5, with D possibly called TRBD1 or TRBD2 (5 bases each). The CDR3 is 14 residues long. V was shortened by 3 bases and J by 5 bases, with 13 bases between the two germline ends. Germline lookup yields CDR1 MNHEY and CDR2 SMNVEV (reference sequence).